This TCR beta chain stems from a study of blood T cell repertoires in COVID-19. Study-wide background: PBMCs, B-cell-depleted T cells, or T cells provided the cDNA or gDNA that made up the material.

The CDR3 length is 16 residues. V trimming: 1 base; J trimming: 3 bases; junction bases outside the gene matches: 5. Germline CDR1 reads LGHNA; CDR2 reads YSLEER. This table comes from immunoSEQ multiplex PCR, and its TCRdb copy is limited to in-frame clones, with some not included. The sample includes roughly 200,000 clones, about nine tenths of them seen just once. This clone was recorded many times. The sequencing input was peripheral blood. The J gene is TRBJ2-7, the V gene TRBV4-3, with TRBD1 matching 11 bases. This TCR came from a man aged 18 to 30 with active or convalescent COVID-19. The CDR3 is CASSQATGTGGYEQYF. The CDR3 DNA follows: TGCGCCAGCAGCCAAGCAACCGGGACAGGGGGCTACGAGCAGTACTTC.